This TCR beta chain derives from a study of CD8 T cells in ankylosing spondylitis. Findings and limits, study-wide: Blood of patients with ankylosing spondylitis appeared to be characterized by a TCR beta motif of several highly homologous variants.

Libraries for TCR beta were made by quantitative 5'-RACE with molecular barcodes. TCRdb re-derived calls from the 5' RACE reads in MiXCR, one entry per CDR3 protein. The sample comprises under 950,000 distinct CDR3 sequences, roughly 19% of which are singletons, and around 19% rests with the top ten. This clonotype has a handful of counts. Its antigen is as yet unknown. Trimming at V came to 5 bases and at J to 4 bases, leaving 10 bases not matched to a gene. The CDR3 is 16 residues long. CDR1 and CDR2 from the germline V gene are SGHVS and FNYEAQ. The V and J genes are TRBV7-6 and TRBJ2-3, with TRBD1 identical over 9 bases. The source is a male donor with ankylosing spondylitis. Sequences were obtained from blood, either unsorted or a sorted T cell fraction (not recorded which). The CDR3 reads CASSLNRDRVPDTQYF. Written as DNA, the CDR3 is TGTGCCAGCAGCCTGAACAGGGACAGGGTCCCAGATACGCAGTATTTT.